Below, one TCR beta chain is given with its context. This CDR3 is built from 17 residues. Per germline, CDR1 SGDLS and CDR2 YYNGEE. The ends were cut back, 0 bases at V and 0 bases at J, with 13 bases in the middle. These data belong to a study of control samples from healthy donors and cancer patients. Sequencing used immunoSEQ multiplex PCR; TCRdb keeps in-frame clones, though not all of them. In the table there are some 150,000 clones, 94% of which are singletons. Sequences were obtained from blood. J is TRBJ1-3 and V is TRBV9; perhaps TRBD1 as D (5 bases). The clonotype comes from a man aged 35 to 55 in good health. This CDR3 reads CASSVGPGGSSGNTIYF. For the CDR3, the DNA is TGTGCCAGCAGCGTAGGACCCGGGGGAAGCTCTGGAAACACCATATATTTT.